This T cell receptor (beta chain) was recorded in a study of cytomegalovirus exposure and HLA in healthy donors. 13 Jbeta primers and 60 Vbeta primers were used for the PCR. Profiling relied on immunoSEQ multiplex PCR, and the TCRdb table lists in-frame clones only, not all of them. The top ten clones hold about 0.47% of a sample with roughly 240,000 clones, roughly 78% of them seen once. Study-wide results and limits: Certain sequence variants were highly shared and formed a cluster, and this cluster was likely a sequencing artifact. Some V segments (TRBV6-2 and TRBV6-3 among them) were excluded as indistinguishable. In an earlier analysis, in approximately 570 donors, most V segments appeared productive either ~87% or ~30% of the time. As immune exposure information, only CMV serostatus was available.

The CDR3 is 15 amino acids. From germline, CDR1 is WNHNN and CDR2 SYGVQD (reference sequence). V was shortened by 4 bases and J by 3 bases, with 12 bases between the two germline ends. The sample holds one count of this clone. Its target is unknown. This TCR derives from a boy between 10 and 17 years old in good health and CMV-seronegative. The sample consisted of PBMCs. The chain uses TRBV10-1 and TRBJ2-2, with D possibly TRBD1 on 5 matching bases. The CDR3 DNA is TGCGCCAGCAGTGGGCCAGGGAAGGACACCGGGGAGCTGTTTTTT. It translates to CASSGPGKDTGELFF.